This T cell receptor beta chain was recovered during a study of blood T cell repertoires in COVID-19. Looked up from germline, CDR1 is SQVTM and CDR2 is ANQGSEA. With 6 bases clipped from V and 0 bases from J, the junction kept 4 bases outside the gene matches. The length of the CDR3 is 13 residues. Measured with immunoSEQ multiplex PCR; TCRdb has only the in-frame clones, and not every one. The table records fewer than 80,000 clones, around 80% of them present only once. This clone showed up just a few times. The sequencing sample was made of peripheral blood. This chain uses TRBV29-1 with TRBJ1-2; 7 bases are shared with TRBD1. The clonotype was recovered from a human donor in a cohort sampled during active COVID-19. CDR3 residues: CSVADRPNYGYTF. The CDR3 region has the DNA TGCAGCGTCGCGGACAGGCCTAACTATGGCTACACCTTC.